These 25 T cell receptor beta chains came from one sample sequenced in a study of cytomegalovirus exposure and HLA in healthy donors. PCR was performed using 60 Vbeta and 13 Jbeta primers. Repertoires were generated with immunoSEQ multiplex PCR, while TCRdb's copy carries only in-frame clones and drops some. The sample records around 68,000 clones, around 86% being singletons. Source material: PBMCs. Every receptor here comes from a female donor in good health and CMV-seronegative.

The J gene is TRBJ2-5, the V gene TRBV18; D is unclear. CDR3 length: 15 residues. With 1 base removed from V and 2 bases from J, the gap between germline ends came to 11 bases. Germline V CDR1 and CDR2: KGHSH, LQKENI. The CDR3 DNA reads TGTGCCAGCTCACCACTTATTACAGTACAAGAGACCCAGTACTTC. Its protein is CASSPLITVQETQYF.

This chain connects TRBV2 to TRBJ1-5; D unresolved. V shed 7 bases and J shed 4 bases, with 11 bases lying between them. Germline CDR1 is SNHLY and CDR2 is FYNNEI. The CDR3 has 13 amino acids. The CDR3 spells CASTGGMNQPQHF. The CDR3 DNA reads as TGTGCCAGCACGGGTGGTATGAATCAGCCCCAGCATTTT.

The rearrangement joins TRBV9 to TRBJ2-2, with 11 bases aligning to TRBD2. V lost 5 bases and J lost 0; bases outside the gene matches: 3. This CDR3 is 16 amino acids long. CDR1 is SGDLS, CDR2 YYNGEE, per germline. The chain's CDR3 is CASRLAGDPNTGELFF. In nucleotides, the CDR3 is TGTGCCAGCAGACTAGCGGGAGACCCGAACACCGGGGAGCTGTTTTTT.

The chain joins TRBV18 to TRBJ1-1; 7 bases are a match to TRBD1. The CDR3 covers 14 residues. The J segment lost 5 bases and the V segment lost 4 bases, leaving 7 bases of the junction unmatched. CDR1 is KGHSH, CDR2 LQKENI, per germline. Here the CDR3 DNA reads TGTGCCAGCTCACTCGCAGGGGGGAGAACTGAAGCTTTCTTT. The encoded protein is CASSLAGGRTEAFF.

The chain uses TRBV4-1 and TRBJ2-1; 9 nucleotides align to TRBD2. The CDR3 runs 15 residues. V dropped 1 base and J dropped 11; count of bases not matched to a gene: 9. CDR1 and CDR2 from the germline V gene are MGHRA and YSYEKL. The CDR3 DNA follows: TGCGCCAGCAGCCAAGTTGCTAGCGGGGAGGTTAAGCAGTTCTTC. Translation gives CASSQVASGEVKQFF.

As DNA, the CDR3 is TGTGCCAGCAGCCGGACTAGCGGGGCCTACAATGAGCAGTTCTTC. Translated, it gives CASSRTSGAYNEQFF. The chain has TRBV6-5 and TRBJ2-1; 12 bases line up with TRBD2. Germline V lookup: CDR1 MNHEY, CDR2 SVGAGI. This CDR3 is 15 amino acids long. V lost 6 bases and J lost 2; bases outside the gene matches: 2.

The genes are TRBV4-3 and TRBJ2-1; 13 positions match TRBD2. CDR3 length equals 19 residues. The junction had 8 bases not matched to a gene; V was cut back by 3 bases and J by 0 bases. Germline-derived CDR1 and CDR2 are LGHNA and YSLEER. The CDR3 region is CASSHLLAGGHGSYNEQFF. The CDR3 DNA is TGCGCCAGCAGCCACCTACTAGCGGGAGGGCATGGCTCCTACAATGAGCAGTTCTTC.

V is TRBV6-5 and J is TRBJ2-7, with D unresolved. With 0 bases removed from V and 0 bases from J, the gap between germline ends came to 6 bases. The V gene's germline CDR1 is MNHEY and CDR2 SVGAGI. The CDR3 loop spans 14 amino acids. CDR3 in amino acids: CASSYSAGSYEQYF. In DNA, the CDR3 is TGTGCCAGCAGTTACTCGGCAGGCTCCTACGAGCAGTACTTC.

V and J are TRBV7-2 and TRBJ1-3; the D is unclear. Trimming pared 4 bases from V and 4 bases from J, leaving 14 bases between. The germline V gene encodes CDR1 SGHTA and CDR2 FQGNSA. CDR3 length equals 15 residues. CDR3: CASSSLGRRGNTIYF. The CDR3 nucleotides read TGTGCCAGCAGCTCACTGGGCCGGAGGGGAAACACCATATATTTT.

The chain couples TRBV7-3 to TRBJ2-1; a weak D match, TRBD2 (5 bases). V dropped 4 bases and J dropped 9 bases, with 16 bases sitting between them. This CDR3 contains 14 residues. Germline V gene lookup returns CDR1 SGHTA and CDR2 FQGTGA. In DNA form, the CDR3 reads TGTGCCAGCAGCTCCCGGACTTCAGGAGGTGAGCAGTTCTTC. This encodes CASSSRTSGGEQFF.

The chain couples TRBV27 to TRBJ2-7, with D perhaps TRBD1 (6 bases). V gave up 6 bases and J gave up 3 bases, with 15 bases separating them. Germline lookup yields CDR1 MNHEY and CDR2 SMNVEV (reference sequence). The CDR3 spans 14 residues. CDR3 nucleotides: TGTGCCAGCAGCAGACAGGCCTCAGGCTACGAGCAGTACTTC. This encodes CASSRQASGYEQYF.

The chain uses TRBV5-8 and TRBJ2-3; 14 bases align to TRBD2. Germline assignment: CDR1 SGHTS and CDR2 YDEGEE. This CDR3 is 14 amino acids long. The V and J ends lost 4 bases and 10 bases, in that order; junction bases with no gene match: 5. CDR3 in DNA: TGTGCCAGCAGCCCCTTGGGACTAGCGGGAGCGCAGTATTTT. This gives the protein CASSPLGLAGAQYF. The variable domain in full, with the rest retrieved from reference TRBV5-8 and TRBJ2-3, is EAGVTQSPTHLIKTRGQQATLRCSPISGHTSVYWYQQALGLGLQFLLWYDEGEERNRGNFPPRFSGRQFPNYSSELNVNALELEDSALYLCASSPLGLAGAQYFGPGTRLTVL.

V and J are TRBV18 and TRBJ1-5; 8 bases agree with TRBD1. The CDR3 is made up of 14 amino acids. Germline CDR1 and CDR2: KGHSH and LQKENI. V was clipped by 3 bases and J by 5 bases; unmatched bases: 3. The CDR3 protein is CASSPGQGYQPQHF. DNA for the CDR3: TGTGCCAGCTCACCCGGACAGGGCTATCAGCCCCAGCATTTT.

This rearrangement joins TRBV27 to TRBJ1-4; no firm D call. V dropped 3 bases and J dropped 8 bases, with 4 bases sitting between them. Germline CDR1 MNHEY, CDR2 SMNVEV (reference sequence). The CDR3 has 11 residues. The CDR3 spells CASSFREKLFF. The CDR3 DNA is TGTGCCAGCAGTTTTCGGGAAAAACTGTTTTTT.

The J gene is TRBJ1-6, the V gene TRBV5-8, with D uncertain. The germline V and J ends were trimmed by 6 bases and 15 bases, with 16 bases remaining between them. The germline V gene encodes CDR1 SGHTS and CDR2 YDEGEE. The length of the CDR3 is 12 residues. Here the CDR3 reads CASNAGRWDLHF. DNA of the CDR3: TGTGCCAGCAACGCGGGAAGGTGGGACCTCCACTTT. Full variable domain (remainder filled in from reference TRBV5-8 and TRBJ1-6): EAGVTQSPTHLIKTRGQQATLRCSPISGHTSVYWYQQALGLGLQFLLWYDEGEERNRGNFPPRFSGRQFPNYSSELNVNALELEDSALYLCASNAGRWDLHFGNGTRLTVT.

This CDR3 reads CASRAGTGGSPLHF. In nucleotides, the CDR3 is TGTGCCAGCAGGGCCGGGACAGGGGGCTCACCCCTCCACTTT. This chain joins TRBV28 and TRBJ1-6, with 12 bases identical to TRBD1. Germline CDR1 is MDHEN and CDR2 is SYDVKM. This CDR3 is 14 amino acids long. Trimming took 6 bases from V and 10 from J; bases not matched to a gene: 4.

To note about this clone: In the same sample, other DNA sequences code for this CDR3. This rearrangement joins TRBV19 to TRBJ2-5; perhaps TRBD2 as D (6 bases). The CDR3 has 13 residues. Trimming shortened V by 6 bases and J by 2 bases, and 10 bases separated the two germline ends. Germline CDR1 and CDR2: LNHDA and SQIVND (reference sequence). CDR3 nucleotides: TGTGCCAGTAGCACAGGACTACAAGAGACCCAGTACTTC. Translation gives CASSTGLQETQYF.

V is TRBV5-1 and J is TRBJ2-2; 8 bases match TRBD1. V dropped 3 bases and J dropped 7; count of bases not matched to a gene: 14. CDR3 length: 17 residues. Germline CDR1 is SGHRS and CDR2 is YFSETQ. CDR3 nucleotide sequence: TGCGCCAGCAGCTATGGACCGACAGGGGAACGAAACGGGGAGCTGTTTTTT. Protein sequence: CASSYGPTGERNGELFF. Drawing the rest from reference TRBV5-1 and TRBJ2-2, the complete variable domain is KAGVTQTPRYLIKTRGQQVTLSCSPISGHRSVSWYQQTPGQGLQFLFEYFSETQRNKGNFPGRFSGRQFSNSRSEMNVSTLELGDSALYLCASSYGPTGERNGELFFGEGSRLTVL.

The rearrangement links TRBV7-6 to TRBJ2-3; tentatively, D is TRBD1 (7 bases). Germline CDR1 is SGHVS and CDR2 is FNYEAQ. The CDR3 contains 16 residues. Trimming stripped 6 bases from V and 0 bases from J, with 16 bases between. The CDR3 DNA sequence: TGTGCCAGCAGAGTCTCAGGGGGGCAGAGCACAGATACGCAGTATTTT. Translation gives CASRVSGGQSTDTQYF.

The rearrangement links TRBV5-1 to TRBJ2-2, with TRBD2 matching over 14 bases. CDR3 size: 15 residues. Germline V gene data show CDR1 as SGHRS and CDR2 as YFSETQ. V gave up 4 bases and J gave up 10 bases; unmatched junction bases: 6. As DNA, the CDR3 is TGCGCCAGCAGCCTGACTAGCGGGGGGGCCCCGGAGCTGTTTTTT. This translates into CASSLTSGGAPELFF.

V usage is TRBV10-2 and J usage is TRBJ2-3, with TRBD2 identical over 11 bases. CDR1 WSHSY and CDR2 SAAADI come from the germline V gene. The CDR3 sequence is 15 residues long. J lost 3 bases, V lost 3 bases, and 2 bases had no gene match. The CDR3 loop reads CASSEASGRTDTQYF. The CDR3 DNA reads TGCGCCAGCAGTGAAGCTAGCGGGAGGACAGATACGCAGTATTTT.

The chain is built from TRBV7-9 and TRBJ1-2; D is ambiguous. The germline V gene has CDR1 SEHNR and CDR2 FQNEAQ (reference sequence). With 5 bases removed from V and 7 bases from J, the gap between germline ends came to 20 bases. The CDR3 contains 15 residues. This CDR3 is CASSPGAVLVVGYTF. The CDR3 nucleotides are TGTGCCAGCAGCCCGGGTGCCGTTCTGGTCGTTGGCTACACCTTC.

V and J are TRBV20-1 and TRBJ2-7; tentatively, D is TRBD2 (5 bases). This CDR3 has 11 amino acids. The ends were cut back, 5 bases at V and 6 bases at J, with 11 bases in the middle. Germline V gene lookup returns CDR1 DFQATT and CDR2 SNEGSKA (reference sequence). This chain's CDR3 is CSASLVLEQYF. CDR3 DNA sequence: TGCAGTGCTTCACTAGTCCTCGAGCAGTACTTC.

The chain couples TRBV27 to TRBJ2-7; tentatively, D is TRBD2 (5 bases). CDR3 length: 15 residues. The V end lost 5 bases, the J end lost 7 bases, and 21 bases lay between the germline ends. Germline CDR1 and CDR2: MNHEY and SMNVEV (reference sequence). The CDR3 bases are TGTGCCAGCAGTCCCCCAGGAGGACCCTACGCGGAGCAGTACTTC. Its translation: CASSPPGGPYAEQYF.

Remarks on this clone: The junction departs from the called germline gene at one end, perhaps through a read error. This chain uses TRBV28 with TRBJ2-1, with D perhaps matching TRBD2 (5 bases). Germline values: CDR1 MDHEN, CDR2 SYDVKM. The length of the CDR3 is 14 residues. The CDR3 sequence: CASTLLGSYNEQFF. CDR3 in DNA: TGTGCCAGCACTTTACTAGGCTCCTACAATGAGCAGTTCTTC.